These 29 T cell receptor beta chains came from one sample sequenced in a study of cytomegalovirus exposure and HLA in healthy donors (dated by TCRdb to 2016 to 2017). The library was made by the immunoSEQ multiplex PCR assay. The multiplex PCR relied on a mix of 60 forward primers for TCR Vbeta segments and 13 reverse primers for TCR Jbeta segments. Entries here come from immuneACCESS through TCRdb and include only in-frame sequences with V and J called. Some clones fail to appear in such tables; in the studies checked, an unresolved V gene covers under half of the shortfall, and the cause of the remainder is unknown. Present in this sample are around 200,000 clones, over 65% of which were seen just once. The top ten clonotypes cover approximately 2.6% of the sample. The sample consisted of PBMCs. The receptors derive from a woman in her fifties or sixties in good health and CMV-seropositive.

The chain couples TRBV5-8 to TRBJ1-2; D gene uncertain. V was shortened by 1 base and J by 2 bases, with 9 bases between the two germline ends. From germline, CDR1 is SGHTS and CDR2 YDEGEE. This CDR3 spans 14 amino acids. The CDR3, as DNA: TGTGCCAGCAGCTTGTCCGGAGTCAACTATGGCTACACCTTC. This sequence encodes CASSLSGVNYGYTF.

This sequence joins TRBV28 and TRBJ1-4; D perhaps matches TRBD1 (6 bases). Between the trimmed V and J ends, which lost 5 bases and 10 bases, there was a span of 23 bases. This CDR3 spans 16 amino acids. The germline V gene has CDR1 MDHEN and CDR2 SYDVKM. CDR3 sequence: CASSLSARDTSGKLFF. The CDR3 coding sequence is TGTGCCAGCAGTCTCTCAGCCCGGGACACGTCTGGAAAACTGTTTTTT.

This clone was seen more than once but under ten times. The rearrangement uses TRBV7-9 and TRBJ2-3; 9 bases match TRBD2. With V trimmed by 4 bases and J by 0 bases, 8 bases remained unmatched. This CDR3 has 17 amino acids. CDR1 is SEHNR, CDR2 FQNEAQ, per germline (reference sequence). The CDR3 sequence: CASSSIGRGGSTDTQYF. CDR3 DNA: TGTGCCAGCAGCTCCATTGGGCGGGGGGGAAGCACAGATACGCAGTATTTT.

The chain couples TRBV4-3 to TRBJ1-4; TRBD1 matches 7 bases. The CDR3 loop spans 16 amino acids. The germline CDR1 and CDR2 sequences are LGHNA and YSLEER. V lost 3 bases and J lost 5; bases outside the gene matches: 9. CDR3 region: CASSHLRTGLNEKLFF. CDR3 DNA: TGCGCCAGCAGCCACCTTCGGACAGGCCTAAATGAAAAACTGTTTTTT.

This chain links TRBV11-2 with TRBJ2-3; no firm D call. From germline, CDR1 is SGHAT and CDR2 FQNNGV. V was pared by 0 bases and J by 2 bases, with 6 bases between. CDR3 size: 14 residues. CDR3 region: CASSLDYNTDTQYF. The CDR3 DNA follows: TGTGCCAGCAGCTTAGATTACAACACAGATACGCAGTATTTT.

This chain connects TRBV7-9 to TRBJ1-3; D is uncertain. V shed 3 bases and J shed 3 bases, with 12 bases lying between them. The germline CDR1 and CDR2 sequences are SEHNR and FQNEAQ (reference sequence). The CDR3 spans 15 residues. For the CDR3, the DNA is TGTGCCAGCAGCTTCTTCGGGTTCAGTGGAAACACCATATATTTT. Encoded protein: CASSFFGFSGNTIYF.

V and J are TRBV7-2 and TRBJ2-1; 11 bases align to TRBD2. J lost 4 bases, V lost 5 bases, and 4 bases had no gene match. This CDR3 has 15 amino acids. The germline V gene encodes CDR1 SGHTA and CDR2 FQGNSA. In DNA form, the CDR3 reads TGTGCCAGCAGCCCAAGACTAGCGGGATACAATGAGCAGTTCTTC. Its translation: CASSPRLAGYNEQFF.

The chain joins TRBV10-3 to TRBJ1-2, with D possibly TRBD1 on 5 matching bases. The CDR3 totals 14 residues. Trimming removed 3 bases from V and 3 bases from J, with 11 bases in between. The germline V gene encodes CDR1 ENHRY and CDR2 SYGVKD. CDR3 coding DNA: TGTGCCATCAGTGAAGGGGATATCGACTATGGCTACACCTTC. Protein: CAISEGDIDYGYTF.

Comment on this clone: The germline gene is not matched at one end of the junction; a read error may be the cause. The V gene is TRBV5-4, the J gene TRBJ1-2; D is uncertain. CDR3 length equals 14 residues. The germline V gene has CDR1 SGHNT and CDR2 YYREEE (reference sequence). The CDR3 sequence is CAGSSLTANYGYTF. DNA of the CDR3: TGTGCCGGCAGTTCTCTAACAGCTAACTATGGCTACACCTTC.

This clone was counted a few times. This chain connects TRBV18 to TRBJ2-4; 9 bases are shared with TRBD1. The CDR3 runs to 15 residues. V lost 3 bases to trimming and J lost 7 bases; unmatched junction nucleotides: 7. In germline, CDR1 is KGHSH, CDR2 LQKENI. CDR3 nucleotide sequence: TGTGCCAGCTCACCGGGCACAGGGGGCATCAACATTCAGTACTTC. It is translated as CASSPGTGGINIQYF.

V gene TRBV30 combines with J gene TRBJ1-6, with D perhaps matching TRBD1 (5 bases). V lost 8 bases and J 7 bases, leaving 15 bases between the germline ends. This CDR3 region has 13 residues. Looked up from germline, CDR1 is GTSNPN and CDR2 is SVGIG (reference sequence). The CDR3 DNA is TGTGCCGGGCAGTCCCCAGGGAATTCACCCCTCCACTTT. It specifies CAGQSPGNSPLHF.

The chain links TRBV2 to TRBJ1-1; D uncertain. V shed 5 bases and J shed 5 bases, with 9 bases lying between them. The CDR3 sequence is 12 residues long. Germline loops: CDR1 SNHLY, CDR2 FYNNEI. CDR3 amino acids: CASSPGYTEAFF. The CDR3 bases are TGTGCCAGCAGTCCGGGTTATACTGAAGCTTTCTTT.

This clone has only one observation. The rearrangement joins TRBV4-1 to TRBJ1-5; TRBD1 agrees at 9 bases. This CDR3 has 18 residues. CDR1 and CDR2 from the germline V gene are MGHRA and YSYEKL. V was pared by 0 bases and J by 2 bases, with 8 bases of the junction left unmatched. The CDR3, as DNA: TGCGCCAGCAGCCAAGATTGGAAACAGGGGGCCGGCAATCAGCCCCAGCATTTT. It specifies CASSQDWKQGAGNQPQHF.

The chain has TRBV11-3 and TRBJ2-1, with 14 bases that match TRBD2. Losses at the gene ends were 4 bases for V and 2 bases for J; bases not matched to a gene: 7. Germline CDR1 SGHNT, CDR2 YENEEA. The CDR3 is 18 residues long. The CDR3 bases are TGTGCCAGCAGCTCCGGGACTAGCGGGGGACAAACCTACAATGAGCAGTTCTTC. Translated, it gives CASSSGTSGGQTYNEQFF.

In this sample, this clone turned up once. This rearrangement joins TRBV4-2 to TRBJ2-5, with D possibly being TRBD2 (5 bases). The J call is doubtful: the DNA matches TRBJ2-7 better. Germline CDR1 is LGHNA and CDR2 is YNFKEQ. The CDR3 contains 14 residues. The CDR3, as DNA: TGTGCCAGCAGCCAAGAGCGGGTGATCTACGAGCAGTACTTC. Protein sequence: CASSQERVIYEQYF.

This sequence joins TRBV14 and TRBJ2-2; TRBD2 is a possible D gene (6 bases). Germline CDR1 is SGHDN and CDR2 is FVKESK. The CDR3 is 14 amino acids. Trimming stripped 4 bases from V and 4 bases from J, with 10 bases between. The CDR3: CASSLGLVTGELFF. CDR3 nucleotide sequence: TGTGCCAGCAGCCTGGGACTGGTCACCGGGGAGCTGTTTTTT.

The chain recombines TRBV11-2 with TRBJ2-3; 11 bases are a match to TRBD2. CDR3 size: 17 residues. The V gene's germline CDR1 is SGHAT and CDR2 FQNNGV. After removal of 6 bases from V and 5 bases from J, the junction contained 13 bases not matched to a gene. CDR3 DNA sequence: TGTGCCAGCAGAAGAGGAAGTAGCGGGGGGGCCAAAGATACGCAGTATTTT. Translation: CASRRGSSGGAKDTQYF.

The V gene is TRBV5-1, the J gene TRBJ2-7, with D maybe TRBD2 (6 bases). The V end lost 3 bases, the J end lost 0 bases, and 7 bases lay between the germline ends. CDR1 is SGHRS and CDR2 is YFSETQ in the germline V gene. The CDR3 totals 13 residues. The CDR3, as DNA: TGCGCCAGCAGCTCGGGACTCTCCTACGAGCAGTACTTC. This gives the protein CASSSGLSYEQYF.

The chain combines TRBV19 with TRBJ2-7; 7 positions agree with TRBD1. Germline V gene data show CDR1 as LNHDA and CDR2 as SQIVND (reference sequence). J lost 9 bases, V lost 3 bases, and 14 bases had no gene match. The CDR3 runs to 15 residues. CDR3 amino acids: CASSIGSQGPKVQYF. CDR3 in DNA: TGTGCCAGTAGTATCGGCTCACAGGGGCCTAAAGTGCAGTACTTC. Filled out from reference TRBV19 and TRBJ2-7, the complete variable domain reads DGGITQSPKYLFRKEGQNVTLSCEQNLNHDAMYWYRQDPGQGLRLIYYSQIVNDFQKGDIAEGYSVSREKKESFPLTVTSAQKNPTAFYLCASSIGSQGPKVQYFGPGTRLTVT.

The chain couples TRBV6-5 to TRBJ1-6; weak D call: TRBD1 (6 bases). CDR1 MNHEY and CDR2 SVGAGI come from the germline V gene. This CDR3 is 13 amino acids long. V was pared by 6 bases and J by 10 bases, with 13 bases between. This CDR3 reads CASRPRTDSPLHF. The CDR3 DNA follows: TGTGCCAGCAGACCGCGGACAGACTCACCCCTCCACTTT.

On this clone itself: Other DNA sequences in this sample translate to the same CDR3. This chain connects TRBV9 to TRBJ1-4, with D maybe TRBD1 (6 bases). The V end was cut by 2 bases, the J end by 6 bases, with 8 bases between. The CDR3 runs 13 residues. Germline V gene lookup returns CDR1 SGDLS and CDR2 YYNGEE. The CDR3, as DNA: TGTGCCAGCAGCGTGGGGGCAGATGAAAAACTGTTTTTT. Protein sequence: CASSVGADEKLFF.

The rearrangement links TRBV7-3 to TRBJ2-7, with D possibly TRBD1 on 6 matching bases. Looked up from germline, CDR1 is SGHTA and CDR2 is FQGTGA. V was trimmed by 3 bases and J by 3 bases, leaving 9 bases between them. The CDR3 is made up of 13 amino acids. CDR3 bases: TGTGCCAGCAGCTTCCTACAGGGCTACGAGCAGTACTTC. This translates into CASSFLQGYEQYF.

A single count supports this clone. The rearrangement joins TRBV14 to TRBJ1-3; 7 positions match TRBD1. The V and J ends lost 4 bases and 5 bases, in that order; junction bases with no gene match: 2. The CDR3 covers 13 residues. Germline CDR1 reads SGHDN; CDR2 reads FVKESK. The CDR3 sequence is CASSRDRRNTIYF. The DNA of the CDR3 is TGTGCCAGCAGCCGGGACAGAAGAAACACCATATATTTT. Full variable domain (outside the CDR3, taken from reference TRBV14 and TRBJ1-3): EAGVTQFPSHSVIEKGQTVTLRCDPISGHDNLYWYRRVMGKEIKFLLHFVKESKQDESGMPNNRFLAERTGGTYSTLKVQPAELEDSGVYFCASSRDRRNTIYFGEGSWLTVV.

V is TRBV5-6 and J is TRBJ2-5; possible D gene TRBD2, 6 bases. The V end lost 4 bases, the J end lost 4 bases, and 14 bases lay between the germline ends. Germline CDR1 SGHDT, CDR2 YYEEEE. The CDR3 is made up of 14 amino acids. CDR3 in amino acids: CASSPAGSPETQYF. The CDR3 DNA sequence: TGTGCCAGCAGCCCAGCGGGTAGTCCAGAGACCCAGTACTTC.

The genes are TRBV6-5 and TRBJ2-5, with a possible D match to TRBD2 (6 bases). Germline V CDR1 and CDR2: MNHEY, SVGAGI. V gave up 7 bases and J gave up 1 base, with 13 bases separating them. The CDR3 has 14 amino acids. CDR3 DNA sequence: TGTGCCAGCAAAAGGGCGGGATTCCAAGAGACCCAGTACTTC. Its translation: CASKRAGFQETQYF.

V gene TRBV5-1 combines with J gene TRBJ2-3, with 7 bases identical to TRBD1. The ends lost 3 bases at V and 1 base at J; junction bases unmatched: 5. Germline CDR1 SGHRS, CDR2 YFSETQ. There are 15 residues in the CDR3. The CDR3 is CASSYRQGGTDTQYF. In nucleotides, the CDR3 is TGCGCCAGCAGCTATCGACAGGGTGGCACAGATACGCAGTATTTT.

The chain links TRBV2 to TRBJ1-3; 7 nucleotides align to TRBD1. V lost 1 base, J lost 8 bases, and 5 bases stayed unmatched. The germline V gene has CDR1 SNHLY and CDR2 FYNNEI. The CDR3 is made up of 14 amino acids. DNA of the CDR3: TGTGCCAGCAGTGAAGGGGCAGGGGGATACACCATATATTTT. Protein sequence: CASSEGAGGYTIYF. Complete variable domain (other parts from reference TRBV2 and TRBJ1-3): EPEVTQTPSHQVTQMGQEVILRCVPISNHLYFYWYRQILGQKVEFLVSFYNNEISEKSEIFDDQFSVERPDGSNFTLKIRSTKLEDSAMYFCASSEGAGGYTIYFGEGSWLTVV.

This clone was found once. The chain recombines TRBV11-3 with TRBJ2-5; TRBD2 is a possible D gene (7 bases). CDR1 is SGHNT and CDR2 is YENEEA in the germline V gene. Trimming cost V 2 bases and J 3 bases, with 25 bases left between them. The CDR3 runs 19 residues. The CDR3 region has the DNA TGTGCCAGCAGCTTATACTATGGGTCGGCGGGGGCGGAGGAAGAGACCCAGTACTTC. Protein sequence: CASSLYYGSAGAEEETQYF.

This clone was seen a few times. This chain connects TRBV7-8 to TRBJ1-5; D may be TRBD1 (5 bases). Germline V gene data show CDR1 as SGHVS and CDR2 as FQNEAQ. V shed 1 base and J shed 3 bases, with 13 bases lying between them. The CDR3 runs 16 residues. CDR3 DNA sequence: TGTGCCAGCAGCTTAGTGGGTCAGGGCGTCAATCAGCCCCAGCATTTT. This gives the protein CASSLVGQGVNQPQHF.